Detailed here is one TCR beta chain. The data originate from a study of CD8 T cells in Susac syndrome. From blood CD8+ and CD4+ T cells, TCR beta sequences were generated. The authors negatively isolated CD8+ and CD4+ T cells and FACS-enriched TEMRA cells. When the RNA was reverse transcribed, random hexamers were used with an input of roughly 0.45 to 1 ug. Multiplex PCR with immunoSEQ amplified the TCR beta CDR3 across 54 Vbeta and 13 Jbeta. TCRdb itself ran the immunoSEQ multiplex PCR reads through MiXCR, one entry per CDR3 protein. The sample lists roughly 190,000 distinct CDR3 sequences, approximately 93% occurring once. This sequence originates from a human donor in good health. Sequenced sample: CD4+ T cells from PBMCs.

CDR3: CASSGPRGTPSNEQFF. The CDR3 nucleotides read TGTGCCAGCAGCGGACCACGCGGGACACCATCCAATGAGCAGTTCTTC. The rearrangement joins TRBV6-1 to TRBJ2-1; D could derive from TRBD1 or TRBD2 (6 bases each). Germline-derived CDR1 and CDR2 are MNHNS and SASEGT. The CDR3 is 16 residues long. Trimming cost V 6 bases and J 6 bases, with 21 bases left between them.